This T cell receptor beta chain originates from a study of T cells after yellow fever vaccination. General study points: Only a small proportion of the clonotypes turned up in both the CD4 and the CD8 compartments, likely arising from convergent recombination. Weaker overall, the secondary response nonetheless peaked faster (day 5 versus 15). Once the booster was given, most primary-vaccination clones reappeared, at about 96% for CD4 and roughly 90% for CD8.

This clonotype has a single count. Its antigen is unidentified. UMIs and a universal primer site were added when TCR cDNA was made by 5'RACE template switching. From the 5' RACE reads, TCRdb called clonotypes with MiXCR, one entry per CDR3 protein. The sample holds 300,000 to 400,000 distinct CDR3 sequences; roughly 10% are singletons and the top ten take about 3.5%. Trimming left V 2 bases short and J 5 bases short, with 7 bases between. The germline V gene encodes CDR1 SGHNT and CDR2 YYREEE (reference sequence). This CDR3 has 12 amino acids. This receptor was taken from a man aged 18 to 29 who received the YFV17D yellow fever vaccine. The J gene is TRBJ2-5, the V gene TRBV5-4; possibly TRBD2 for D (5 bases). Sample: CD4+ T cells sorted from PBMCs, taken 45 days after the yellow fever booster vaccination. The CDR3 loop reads CASSFGVETQYF. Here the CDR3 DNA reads TGTGCCAGCAGCTTCGGGGTTGAGACCCAGTACTTC.